Listed below are T cell receptor beta chains from one sample, sequenced in a study of regulatory T cells in long-lasting Graves disease. TCRdb reprocessed the multiplex PCR reads via MiXCR and lists one record per CDR3 protein. The sample consists of approximately 350,000 distinct CDR3 sequences, roughly 17% of them appearing once. These records were also assigned to another study, of T cells in Graves' hyperthyroidism and ophthalmopathy.

Sequenced here: peripheral blood mononuclear cells (PBMCs), sampled at new diagnosis, from a patient treated with antithyroid drugs. These receptors all stem from a man aged 40-49 years with Graves disease. Both conserved end residues are part of each CDR3. A D gene is named only where the DNA matches it firmly. Clone size, where shown, is once, few, many, or a class for clones that have expanded.

TRBV20-1	.	TRBJ2-5	many	TGCAGCGACTCCCCGGTTGGGCAGACCCAGTACTTC	CSDSPVGQTQYF
TRBV7-2	.	TRBJ2-7	many	TGTGCCAGCAGCTCCCCGAGCTACGAGCAGTACTTC	CASSSPSYEQYF
TRBV5-1	TRBD2	TRBJ2-7	many	TGCGCCAGCAGCGATACACTAGCGGGTCGATCCTACGAGCAGTACTTC	CASSDTLAGRSYEQYF
TRBV5-1	TRBD2	TRBJ2-1	.	TGCGCCAGCAGGAGGGCCTTAGCGGGGTCGTACAATGAGCAGTTCTTC	CASRRALAGSYNEQFF
TRBV7-8	TRBD1	TRBJ2-5	many	TGTGCCAGCAGCTTAGGAGATCTGACAGGGTTC	CASSLGDLTGF
TRBV27	TRBD2	TRBJ2-5	many	TGTGCCAGCAGTAGACTAGCGGGGGGCGCTAGGTATGGGGAGACCCAGTACTTC	CASSRLAGGARYGETQYF
TRBV10-3	.	TRBJ2-7	.	TGTGCCATCAGGGGACACGACTCCTACGAGCAGTACTTC	CAIRGHDSYEQYF
TRBV18	TRBD1	TRBJ2-4	many	TGTGCCAGCTCACCACTTGGGACAGATAACATTCAGTACTTC	CASSPLGTDNIQYF
TRBV4-2	.	TRBJ2-6	few	TGTGCCAGCAGCCAAGATTTTAACTCTGGGGCCAACGTCCTGACTTTC	CASSQDFNSGANVLTF
TRBV10-3	TRBD2	TRBJ2-3	.	TGTGCCATCAGTACCGGACTAGCGGGGAACACAGATACGCAGTATTTT	CAISTGLAGNTDTQYF
TRBV29-1	TRBD1	TRBJ1-4	.	TGCAGCGTTGGGGACAGGGGGCTTTATGAAAAACTGTTTTTT	CSVGDRGLYEKLFF
TRBV7-2	.	TRBJ2-3	few	TGTGCCAGCAGCTTAAGGCCACCAGGGAATATGGTAGATACGCAGTATTTT	CASSLRPPGNMVDTQYF
TRBV19	.	TRBJ1-5	few	TGTGCCAGTAGTAATCGGGGTCGCAATCAGCCCCAGCATTTT	CASSNRGRNQPQHF
TRBV5-1	.	TRBJ2-7	many	TGCGCCAGCAGCTTGCCCCAACGCACCTCCTACGAGCAGTACTTC	CASSLPQRTSYEQYF
TRBV6-2/TRBV6-3	.	TRBJ2-3	many	TGTGCCAGCAGTGCAGGGACGGGGGGCACAGATACGCAGTATTTT	CASSAGTGGTDTQYF
TRBV6-1	.	TRBJ1-5	.	TGTGCCACTCTTTGGATCCCCGATCAGCCCCAGCATTTT	CATLWIPDQPQHF
TRBV20-1	.	TRBJ1-4	few	TGCAGTGCGAAGCGGGACGGGTATAATGAAAAACTGTTTTTT	CSAKRDGYNEKLFF
TRBV9	.	TRBJ1-1	many	TGTGCCAGCAGCGTAGGGGGACTCAGCACTGAAGCTTTCTTT	CASSVGGLSTEAFF
TRBV28	.	TRBJ1-1	many	TGTGCCAGCACCGAATGGGGGACTGAAGCTTTCTTT	CASTEWGTEAFF
TRBV6-9	.	TRBJ2-2	.	TGTGCCAGCAGTTTAATGGGATTTCCGAACACCGGGGAGCTGTTTTTT	CASSLMGFPNTGELFF
TRBV28	.	TRBJ1-4	many	TGTGCCAGCAGTTTATACAGGGTGGGCGAAAAACTGTTTTTT	CASSLYRVGEKLFF
TRBV12-3/TRBV12-4	TRBD1	TRBJ2-5	many	TGTGCCAGCAGGACAGGGGCGTGGGAGACCCAGTACTTC	CASRTGAWETQYF
TRBV7-3	.	TRBJ2-2	few	TGTGCCAGCAGCTTAACGAGTGGGTTGACGATGCCCGGGGAGCTGTTTTTT	CASSLTSGLTMPGELFF
TRBV30	.	TRBJ1-1	many	TGTGCCGCGAGACCTGTGACTGAAGCTTTCTTT	CAARPVTEAFF
TRBV27	.	TRBJ1-1	.	TGTGCCAGCAGTTCACGGCGATATGAAGCTTTCTTT	CASSSRRYEAFF
TRBV16	.	TRBJ1-1	many	TGTGCCAGCAGCCAATTGGCAGGGTCTGAAGCTTTCTTT	CASSQLAGSEAFF
TRBV10-1	.	TRBJ1-5	.	TGCGCCAGCAGTCCCGAGGAGGGATTTAAGGATAGCAATCAGCCCCAGCATTTT	CASSPEEGFKDSNQPQHF
TRBV12-3/TRBV12-4	TRBD2	TRBJ2-1	once	TGTGCCAGCAGTTTCAAGTCCTTGGGACTAGCGGGGGGGCCGAATGAGCAGTTCTTC	CASSFKSLGLAGGPNEQFF
TRBV6-1	.	TRBJ2-1	few	TGTGCCAGCAGTGAGGGGGGGGCCGGCTACAATGAGCAGTTCTTC	CASSEGGAGYNEQFF
TRBV9	.	TRBJ2-3	.	TGTGCCAGCAGCCCTACGCCGGGGGTGCGCACAGATACGCAGTATTTT	CASSPTPGVRTDTQYF
TRBV6-2/TRBV6-3	TRBD2	TRBJ2-3	many	TGTGCCAGCAGTTATGATGCGGGGGGGGACACAGATACGCAGTATTTT	CASSYDAGGDTDTQYF
TRBV7-3	.	TRBJ2-7	.	TGTGCCAGCAGCTTAAGGGGTGGGACGCAAGACGAGCAGTACTTC	CASSLRGGTQDEQYF
TRBV11-2	.	TRBJ2-5	many	TGTGCCAGCAGCTTATTCTTAGGGCGATCGTTAAGGCGCAGGAAAGAGACCCAGTACTTC	CASSLFLGRSLRRRKETQYF
TRBV2	.	TRBJ2-5	many	TGTGCCAGCAGTGATGCAGAAGAGACCCAGTACTTC	CASSDAEETQYF
TRBV9	TRBD2	TRBJ2-7	.	TGTGCCAGCAGCGTAGGGAGCGGGGGGGCCTCCTACGAGCAGTACTTC	CASSVGSGGASYEQYF
TRBV7-8	.	TRBJ2-4	many	TGTGCCAGCAGCTTAAGGGCCCGGGACATTCAGTACTTC	CASSLRARDIQYF
TRBV12-3/TRBV12-4	.	TRBJ1-4	many	TGTGCCAGCAGTTCATGGCAGCTGAATGAAAAACTGTTTTTT	CASSSWQLNEKLFF
TRBV6-5	TRBD1	TRBJ1-5	many	TGTGCCAGCAGTTACCCGGTTCTGTCAGGACAGGGAATCGATCAGCCCCAGCATTTT	CASSYPVLSGQGIDQPQHF
TRBV11-1	.	TRBJ1-6	.	TGTGCCAGCAGCTTAGGGGACGGTTTCCTCCACTTT	CASSLGDGFLHF